This paragraph covers one TCR beta chain sequence. Its antigen is unknown. These data belong to a study of response to subunit inactivated influenza vaccine. Points from the study as a whole: Only a handful of new T cells, the authors suggested, are recruited with each seasonal influenza vaccination.

TCRdb re-called the RT-PCR reads through MiXCR, storing one row per CDR3 protein. This sample carries about 480,000 distinct CDR3 sequences, about 10% of them seen once, and the ten largest clones take more than 10%. CDR3 length: 15 residues. Germline V gene lookup returns CDR1 DFQATT and CDR2 SNEGSKA (reference sequence). The V gene lost 1 base and the J gene lost 7 bases, with 17 bases spanning the gap. The gene calls are TRBV20-1 and TRBJ2-1, with TRBD2 as a possible D gene (5 bases). The TCR sequence derives from a man aged 45 to 65 who received an inactivated influenza vaccine. The sequenced sample was PBMCs from blood, obtained 40 to 50 days after vaccination. In DNA, the CDR3 is TGCAGTGCTAGAGCCCCTAGCCACCTTTGGAATGAGCAGTTCTTC. Its protein is CSARAPSHLWNEQFF.